This TCR beta chain was sequenced during a study of T cell responses to AZD1222 COVID-19 vaccine. Generated by immunoSEQ multiplex PCR, the TCRdb table keeps only in-frame clones and is missing some. The sample includes approximately 80,000 clones, roughly 90% of them seen just once. The trim removed 4 bases at V and 11 bases at J, leaving 3 bases unmatched. CDR1 and CDR2 from the germline V gene are MDHEN and SYDVKM. The CDR3 covers 11 residues. This clonotype was obtained from an adult who received the AZD1222 COVID-19 vaccine. Source: peripheral blood, taken 28 days after the second AZD1222 dose. The rearrangement joins TRBV28 to TRBJ1-1; 8 bases agree with TRBD1. The CDR3: CASSWDRTAFF. The CDR3 region has the DNA TGTGCCAGCAGTTGGGACAGGACCGCTTTCTTT. Based on the CDR3 plus reference TRBV28 and TRBJ1-1, the full variable domain is DVKVTQSSRYLVKRTGEKVFLECVQDMDHENMFWYRQDPGLGLRLIYFSYDVKMKEKGDIPEGYSVSREKKERFSLILESASTNQTSMYLCASSWDRTAFFGQGTRLTVV.